This TCR beta chain is from a study of cytomegalovirus exposure and HLA in healthy donors. The germline gives CDR1 MNHEY, CDR2 SMNVEV (reference sequence). Trimming stripped 5 bases from V and 6 bases from J, with 13 bases between. The CDR3 is 13 residues long. The study ran its PCR with 60 Vbeta and 13 Jbeta primers. Methods used by the authors: Approximately 11 million of 80 million or so unique TCR beta chains were shared, per a later count. The method was immunoSEQ multiplex PCR; TCRdb's version includes in-frame clones alone and lacks a portion of them. Clonal size and the V and J genes are those of that table, whereas D and trimming came from the DNA. The top ten clones hold around 6.4% of a sample with approximately 140,000 clones, 75% to 85% of them seen once.

The TCR was taken from a woman in her thirties or forties in good health and CMV-seropositive. The chain carries TRBV27 and TRBJ1-1; D unclear. The specimen was PBMCs. CDR3 protein: CASSPSAYAEAFF. The CDR3 coding sequence is TGTGCCAGCAGTCCCTCTGCCTACGCTGAAGCTTTCTTT.